The clone carrying this T cell receptor beta chain came up many times. Its target is not known. TCRdb used MiXCR to call clones anew from the PCR reads. The sample comprises around 64,000 clones, about 3.8% of which are singletons, and 20% to 25% rests with the top ten. CDR3 length: 14 residues. The germline gives CDR1 SEHNR, CDR2 FQNEAQ (reference sequence). With V trimmed by 6 bases and J by 4 bases, 3 bases remained unmatched. Until they underwent thyroid surgery, no patient had received any treatment. The entry originates in a study of metastatic and nonmetastatic thyroid tumors. Study-wide findings and caveats: In both blood and tumor samples, TCR beta diversity was reported significantly higher for malignant than benign nodules.

Sequenced sample: blood. The chain recombines TRBV7-9 with TRBJ2-3; 11 bases map to TRBD1. The clonotype originates from a female donor with papillary thyroid cancer or a benign thyroid nodule (not recorded which). Some clones in this sample may be carry-over from other donors' samples. The CDR3 spells CASRLGQGADTQYF. CDR3 DNA: TGTGCCAGCAGATTGGGACAGGGGGCAGATACGCAGTATTTT. The full variable domain, its missing parts supplied by reference TRBV7-9 and TRBJ2-3, is DTGVSQNPRHKITKRGQNVTFRCDPISEHNRLYWYRQTLGQGPEFLTYFQNEAQLEKSRLLSDRFSAERPKGSFSTLEIQRTEQGDSAMYLCASRLGQGADTQYFGPGTRLTVL.